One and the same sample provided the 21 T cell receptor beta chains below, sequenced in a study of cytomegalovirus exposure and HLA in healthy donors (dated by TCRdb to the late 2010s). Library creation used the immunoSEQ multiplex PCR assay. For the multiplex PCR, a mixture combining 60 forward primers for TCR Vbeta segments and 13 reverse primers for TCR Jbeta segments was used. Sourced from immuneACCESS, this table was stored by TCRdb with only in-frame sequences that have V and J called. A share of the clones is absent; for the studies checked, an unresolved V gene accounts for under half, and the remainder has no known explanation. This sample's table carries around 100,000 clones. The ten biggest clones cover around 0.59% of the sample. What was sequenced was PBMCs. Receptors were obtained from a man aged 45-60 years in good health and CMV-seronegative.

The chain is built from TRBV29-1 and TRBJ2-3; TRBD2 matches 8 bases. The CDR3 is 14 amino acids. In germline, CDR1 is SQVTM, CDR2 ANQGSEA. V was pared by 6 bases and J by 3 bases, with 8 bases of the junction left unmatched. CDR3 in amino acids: CSVGPGGVTDTQYF. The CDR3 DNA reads TGCAGCGTGGGTCCCGGGGGGGTGACAGATACGCAGTATTTT.

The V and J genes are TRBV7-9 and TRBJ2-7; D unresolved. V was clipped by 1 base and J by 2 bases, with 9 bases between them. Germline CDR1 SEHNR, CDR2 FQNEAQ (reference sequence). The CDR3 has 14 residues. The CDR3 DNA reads TGTGCCAGCAGCTTAGGTCGTAGCACCTACGAGCAGTACTTC. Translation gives CASSLGRSTYEQYF.

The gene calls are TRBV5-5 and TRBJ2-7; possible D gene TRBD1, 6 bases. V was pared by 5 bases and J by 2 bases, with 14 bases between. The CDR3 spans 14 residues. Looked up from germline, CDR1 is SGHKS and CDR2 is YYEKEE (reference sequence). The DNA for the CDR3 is TGTGCCAGCAGGAGACAAGGACAGACCTACGAGCAGTACTTC. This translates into CASRRQGQTYEQYF.

CDR3: CSGQREGRYNEQFF. DNA of the CDR3: TGCAGCGGCCAGCGGGAGGGCCGCTACAATGAGCAGTTCTTC. This chain connects TRBV29-1 to TRBJ2-1; 10 bases map to TRBD2. There are 14 residues in the CDR3. The V gene end was trimmed by 7 bases and the J gene end by 3 bases; junction bases not matched to a gene: 6. Germline values: CDR1 SQVTM, CDR2 ANQGSEA.

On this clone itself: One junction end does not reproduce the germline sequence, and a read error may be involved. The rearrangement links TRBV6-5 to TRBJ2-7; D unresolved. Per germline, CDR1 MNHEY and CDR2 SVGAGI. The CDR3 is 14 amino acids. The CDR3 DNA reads TGTGCCAGCAGTGACTCAGGAGTCTCCTACGAGCAGTACTTC. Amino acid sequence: CASSDSGVSYEQYF.

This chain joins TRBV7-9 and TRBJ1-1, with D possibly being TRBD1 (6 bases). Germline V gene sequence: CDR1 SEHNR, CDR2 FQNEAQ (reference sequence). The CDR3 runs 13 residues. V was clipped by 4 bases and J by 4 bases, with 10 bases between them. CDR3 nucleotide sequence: TGTGCCAGCAGCTCCCTACAGGGCACTGAAGCTTTCTTT. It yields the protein CASSSLQGTEAFF. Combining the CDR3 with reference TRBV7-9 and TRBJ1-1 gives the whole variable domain DTGVSQNPRHKITKRGQNVTFRCDPISEHNRLYWYRQTLGQGPEFLTYFQNEAQLEKSRLLSDRFSAERPKGSFSTLEIQRTEQGDSAMYLCASSSLQGTEAFFGQGTRLTVV.

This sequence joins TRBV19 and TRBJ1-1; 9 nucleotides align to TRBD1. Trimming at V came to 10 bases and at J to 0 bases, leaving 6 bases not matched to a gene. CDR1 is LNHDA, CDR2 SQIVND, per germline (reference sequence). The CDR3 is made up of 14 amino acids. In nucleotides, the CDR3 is TGTGCCACCCAAGACAGGGGGTTGAACACTGAAGCTTTCTTT. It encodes CATQDRGLNTEAFF.

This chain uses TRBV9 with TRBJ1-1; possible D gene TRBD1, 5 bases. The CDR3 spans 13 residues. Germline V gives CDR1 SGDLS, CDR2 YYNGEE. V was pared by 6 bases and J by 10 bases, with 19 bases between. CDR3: CASTKGLTVTAFF. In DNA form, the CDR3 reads TGTGCCAGCACCAAGGGACTTACAGTTACAGCTTTCTTT.

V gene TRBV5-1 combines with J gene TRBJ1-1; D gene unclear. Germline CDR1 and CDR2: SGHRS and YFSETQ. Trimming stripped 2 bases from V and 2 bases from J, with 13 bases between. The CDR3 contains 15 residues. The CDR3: CASSLVVPGNTEAFF. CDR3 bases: TGCGCCAGCAGCTTAGTAGTCCCGGGTAACACTGAAGCTTTCTTT.

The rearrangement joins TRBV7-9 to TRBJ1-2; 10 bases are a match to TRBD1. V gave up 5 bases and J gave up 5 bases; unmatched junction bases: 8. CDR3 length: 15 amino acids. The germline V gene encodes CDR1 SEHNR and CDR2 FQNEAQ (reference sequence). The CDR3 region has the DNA TGTGCCAGCAGCGAAAGACAGGGGGCGACATATGGCTACACCTTC. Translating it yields CASSERQGATYGYTF. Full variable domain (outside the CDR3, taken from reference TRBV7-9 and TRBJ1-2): DTGVSQNPRHKITKRGQNVTFRCDPISEHNRLYWYRQTLGQGPEFLTYFQNEAQLEKSRLLSDRFSAERPKGSFSTLEIQRTEQGDSAMYLCASSERQGATYGYTFGSGTRLTVV.

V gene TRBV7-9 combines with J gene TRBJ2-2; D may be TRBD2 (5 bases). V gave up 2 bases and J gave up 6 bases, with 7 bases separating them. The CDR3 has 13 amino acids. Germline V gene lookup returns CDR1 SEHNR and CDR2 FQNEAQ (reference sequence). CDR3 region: CASSLLAAGELFF. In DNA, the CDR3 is TGTGCCAGCAGCTTACTAGCCGCCGGGGAGCTGTTTTTT.

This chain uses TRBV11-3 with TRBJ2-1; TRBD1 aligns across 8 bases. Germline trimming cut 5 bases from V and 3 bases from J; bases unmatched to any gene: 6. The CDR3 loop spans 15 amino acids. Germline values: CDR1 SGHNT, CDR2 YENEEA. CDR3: CASSRGTGLYNEQFF. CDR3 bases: TGTGCCAGCAGCCGAGGGACAGGCCTCTACAATGAGCAGTTCTTC.

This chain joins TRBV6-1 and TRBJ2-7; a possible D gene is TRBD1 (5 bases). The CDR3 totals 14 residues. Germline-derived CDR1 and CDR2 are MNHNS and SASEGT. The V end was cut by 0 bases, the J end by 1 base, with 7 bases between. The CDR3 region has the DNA TGTGCCAGCAGTGAAGCGGCAGGGTCCTACGAGCAGTACTTC. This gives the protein CASSEAAGSYEQYF.

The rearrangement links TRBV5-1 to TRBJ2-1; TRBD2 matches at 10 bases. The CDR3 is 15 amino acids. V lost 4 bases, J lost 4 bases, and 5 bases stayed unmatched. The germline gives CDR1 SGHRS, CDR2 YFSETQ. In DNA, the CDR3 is TGCGCCAGCAGCCCAGGACTAGCGGATTACAATGAGCAGTTCTTC. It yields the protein CASSPGLADYNEQFF.

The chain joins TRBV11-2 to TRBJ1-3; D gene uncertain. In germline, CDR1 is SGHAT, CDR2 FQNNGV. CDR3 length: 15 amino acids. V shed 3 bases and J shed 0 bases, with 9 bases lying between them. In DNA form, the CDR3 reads TGTGCCAGCAGCTTCACTCCTCTCTCTGGAAACACCATATATTTT. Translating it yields CASSFTPLSGNTIYF.

The CDR3 region is CASSWSRTGQETQYF. In DNA form, the CDR3 reads TGTGCCAGCAGCTGGTCTCGGACAGGACAAGAGACCCAGTACTTC. The V call is TRBV7-2, the J call TRBJ2-5; 7 bases line up with TRBD1. The CDR3 consists of 15 residues. CDR1 and CDR2 (germline): SGHTA, FQGNSA. Unmatched junction bases numbered 7, after V lost 4 bases and J lost 2 bases.

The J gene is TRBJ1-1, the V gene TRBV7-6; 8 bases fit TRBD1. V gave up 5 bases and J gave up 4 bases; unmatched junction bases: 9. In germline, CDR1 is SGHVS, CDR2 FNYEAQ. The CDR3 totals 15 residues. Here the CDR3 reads CASSEQGGSVTEAFF. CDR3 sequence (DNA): TGTGCCAGCAGCGAACAGGGGGGGAGCGTCACTGAAGCTTTCTTT.

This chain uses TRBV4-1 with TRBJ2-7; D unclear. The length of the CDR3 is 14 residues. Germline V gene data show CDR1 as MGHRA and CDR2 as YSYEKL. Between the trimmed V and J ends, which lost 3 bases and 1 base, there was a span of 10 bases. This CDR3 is CASSHIGRSYEQYF. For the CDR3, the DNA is TGCGCCAGCAGCCATATTGGCAGGTCCTACGAGCAGTACTTC.

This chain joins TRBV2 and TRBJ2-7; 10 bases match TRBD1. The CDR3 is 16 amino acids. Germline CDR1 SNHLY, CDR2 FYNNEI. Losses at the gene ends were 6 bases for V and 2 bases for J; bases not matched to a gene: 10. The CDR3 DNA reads TGTGCCAGCAGCCTCCTAGGGACAGGGGTTGCCTACGAGCAGTACTTC. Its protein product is CASSLLGTGVAYEQYF.

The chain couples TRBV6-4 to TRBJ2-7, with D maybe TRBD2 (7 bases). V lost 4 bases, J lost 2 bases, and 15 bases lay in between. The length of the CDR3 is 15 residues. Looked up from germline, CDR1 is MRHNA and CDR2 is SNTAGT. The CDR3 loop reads CASSVRGGGTYEQYF. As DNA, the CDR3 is TGTGCCAGCAGTGTGAGAGGGGGGGGAACCTACGAGCAGTACTTC.

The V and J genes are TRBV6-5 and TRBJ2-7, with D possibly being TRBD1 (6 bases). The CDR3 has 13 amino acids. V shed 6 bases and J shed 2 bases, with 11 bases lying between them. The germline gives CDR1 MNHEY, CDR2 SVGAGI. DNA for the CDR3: TGTGCCAGCAGGCCGGGACAAACCTACGAGCAGTACTTC. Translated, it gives CASRPGQTYEQYF.